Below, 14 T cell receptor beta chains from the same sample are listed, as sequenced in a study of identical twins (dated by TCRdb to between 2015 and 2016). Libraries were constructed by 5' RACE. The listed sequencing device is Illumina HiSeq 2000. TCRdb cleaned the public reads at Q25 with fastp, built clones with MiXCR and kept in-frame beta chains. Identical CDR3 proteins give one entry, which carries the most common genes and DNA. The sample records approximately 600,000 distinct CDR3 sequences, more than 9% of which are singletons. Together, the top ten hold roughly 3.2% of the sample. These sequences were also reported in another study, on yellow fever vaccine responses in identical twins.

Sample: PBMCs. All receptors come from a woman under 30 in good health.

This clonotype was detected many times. CDR3 sequence: CATNADTANTGELFF. CDR3 nucleotides: TGTGCCACCAACGCGGATACAGCTAACACCGGGGAGCTGTTTTTT. V is TRBV10-3 and J is TRBJ2-2; the D is unclear. CDR1 is ENHRY and CDR2 is SYGVKD in the germline V gene. This CDR3 has 15 amino acids. Trimming removed 10 bases at V and 2 bases at J, with 17 bases between.

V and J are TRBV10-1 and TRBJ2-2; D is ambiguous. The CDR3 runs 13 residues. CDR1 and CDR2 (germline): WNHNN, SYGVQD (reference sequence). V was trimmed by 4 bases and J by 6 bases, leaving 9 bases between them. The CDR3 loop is CASSGSRPGELFF. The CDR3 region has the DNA TGCGCCAGCAGTGGGTCACGGCCCGGGGAGCTGTTTTTT.

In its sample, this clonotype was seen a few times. CDR3 sequence reads: CASSFWGGINEQFF. Here the CDR3 DNA reads TGTGCCAGCAGCTTTTGGGGGGGCATCAATGAGCAGTTCTTC. The chain links TRBV5-6 to TRBJ2-1, with D perhaps matching TRBD2 (7 bases). The CDR3 is 14 amino acids. Germline V CDR1 and CDR2: SGHDT, YYEEEE. Between the trimmed V and J ends, which lost 2 bases and 6 bases, there was a span of 12 bases.

This CDR3 is CSVVGAGGPYEQYF. CDR3 sequence (DNA): TGCAGCGTTGTTGGAGCGGGGGGCCCCTACGAGCAGTACTTC. The chain couples TRBV29-1 to TRBJ2-7; TRBD2 matches 9 bases. There are 14 residues in the CDR3. With V trimmed by 4 bases and J by 2 bases, 6 bases remained unmatched. Germline V gene data show CDR1 as SQVTM and CDR2 as ANQGSEA.

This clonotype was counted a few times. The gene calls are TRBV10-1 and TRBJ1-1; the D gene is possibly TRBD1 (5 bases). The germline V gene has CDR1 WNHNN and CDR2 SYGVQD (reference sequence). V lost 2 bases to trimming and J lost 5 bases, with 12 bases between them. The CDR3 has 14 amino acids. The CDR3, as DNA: TGCGCCAGCAGTGAGCGAGGGGCAGGAACTGAAGCTTTCTTT. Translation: CASSERGAGTEAFF.

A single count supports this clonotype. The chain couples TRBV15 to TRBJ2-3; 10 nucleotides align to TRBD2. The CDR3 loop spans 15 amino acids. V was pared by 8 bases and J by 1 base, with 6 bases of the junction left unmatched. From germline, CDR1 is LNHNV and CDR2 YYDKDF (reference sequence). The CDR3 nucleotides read TGTGCCACCGAGGAACTAGCGGGGCGCACAGATACGCAGTATTTT. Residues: CATEELAGRTDTQYF.

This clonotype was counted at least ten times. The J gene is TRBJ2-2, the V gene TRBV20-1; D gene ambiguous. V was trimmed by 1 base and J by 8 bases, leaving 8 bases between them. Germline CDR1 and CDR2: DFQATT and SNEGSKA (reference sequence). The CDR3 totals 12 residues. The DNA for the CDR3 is TGCAGTGCTAGAGGGGGAACAGGGGAGCTGTTTTTT. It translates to CSARGGTGELFF.

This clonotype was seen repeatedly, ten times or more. CDR3 loop: CASSFKALGGSSYEQYF. CDR3 DNA: TGCGCCAGCAGCTTTAAGGCTTTGGGGGGAAGCTCCTACGAGCAGTACTTC. The V gene is TRBV5-1, the J gene TRBJ2-7; D possibly corresponds to TRBD2 (6 bases). The CDR3 is 17 amino acids. The germline gives CDR1 SGHRS, CDR2 YFSETQ. V was shortened by 2 bases and J by 0 bases, with 18 bases between the two germline ends.

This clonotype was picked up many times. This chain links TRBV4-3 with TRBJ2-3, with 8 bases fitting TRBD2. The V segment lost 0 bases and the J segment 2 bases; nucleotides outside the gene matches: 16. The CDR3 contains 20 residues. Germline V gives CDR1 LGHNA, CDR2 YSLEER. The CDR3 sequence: CASSQDLQGRLAGSTDTQYF. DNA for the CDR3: TGCGCCAGCAGCCAAGACTTACAGGGCCGGCTAGCGGGTTCCACAGATACGCAGTATTTT.

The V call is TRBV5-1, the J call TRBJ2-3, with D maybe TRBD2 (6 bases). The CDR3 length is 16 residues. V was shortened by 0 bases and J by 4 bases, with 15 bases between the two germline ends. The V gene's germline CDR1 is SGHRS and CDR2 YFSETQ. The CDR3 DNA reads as TGCGCCAGCAGCTTGGTGGGAGGCGGGTTCGCAGATACGCAGTATTTT. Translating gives CASSLVGGGFADTQYF.

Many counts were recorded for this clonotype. The CDR3 coding sequence is TGCGCCAGCAGCAGCGGGACTGGGGGGGATACGCAGTATTTT. Protein sequence: CASSSGTGGDTQYF. The chain couples TRBV5-1 to TRBJ2-3; 7 positions agree with TRBD2. This CDR3 is built from 14 residues. The germline V gene has CDR1 SGHRS and CDR2 YFSETQ. The J segment lost 6 bases and the V segment lost 4 bases, leaving 8 bases of the junction unmatched.

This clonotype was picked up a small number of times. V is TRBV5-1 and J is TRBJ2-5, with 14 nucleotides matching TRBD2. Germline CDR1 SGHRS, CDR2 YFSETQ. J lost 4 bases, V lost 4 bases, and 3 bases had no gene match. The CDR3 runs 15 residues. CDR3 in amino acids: CASSRLAGGSETQYF. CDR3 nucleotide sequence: TGCGCCAGCAGCCGACTAGCGGGGGGGTCAGAGACCCAGTACTTC.

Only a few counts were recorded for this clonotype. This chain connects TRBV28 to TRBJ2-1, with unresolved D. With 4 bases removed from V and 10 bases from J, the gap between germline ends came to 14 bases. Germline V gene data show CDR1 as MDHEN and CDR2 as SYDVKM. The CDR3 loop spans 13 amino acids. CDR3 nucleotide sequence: TGTGCCAGCAGTTCCCCGTCGGTTGCGGAGCAGTTCTTC. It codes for CASSSPSVAEQFF.

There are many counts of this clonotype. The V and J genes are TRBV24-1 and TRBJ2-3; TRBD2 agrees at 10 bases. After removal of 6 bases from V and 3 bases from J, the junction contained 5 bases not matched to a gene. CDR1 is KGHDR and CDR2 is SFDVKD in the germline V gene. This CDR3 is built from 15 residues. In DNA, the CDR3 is TGTGCCACCAGTAGCTGGACTAGCGGAACAGATACGCAGTATTTT. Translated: CATSSWTSGTDTQYF.